This is a list of T cell receptor beta chains from one sample in a study of blood T cell repertoires in COVID-19. Libraries were prepared by immunoSEQ multiplex PCR; TCRdb keeps only in-frame clonotypes and omits some of them. Seen here are a few hundred thousand clones, around nine tenths observed once, and the top ten hold around a tenth. The sequenced sample was peripheral blood. The receptors originated from a man aged 40-50 years who had recovered from COVID-19. Both conserved end residues are part of each CDR3. The order of the fields is V gene, D gene, J gene, clone size, CDR3 length, CDR3 DNA, CDR3 protein. The D gene is left open where the match is weak. Clone sizes are given selectively: once, few, many, or a class where the clone is expanded.

TRBV19,-,TRBJ1-1,-,12,TGTGCCAGTAGTATCGGCCGGGGGGCAGCTTTCTTT,CASSIGRGAAFF
TRBV7-9,-,TRBJ2-3,once,15,TGTGCCAGCAGCCCCCAAAAATGGTCAGCAGATACGCAGTATTTT,CASSPQKWSADTQYF
TRBV12-3/TRBV12-4,-,TRBJ1-4,-,11,TGTGCCAGCAGTTTAGGCAGGGTACTGTTTTTT,CASSLGRVLFF
TRBV27,-,TRBJ1-5,-,16,TGTGCCAGCAGCCACCACAAGACAGTTAGCAATCAGCCCCAGCATTTT,CASSHHKTVSNQPQHF
TRBV2,TRBD1,TRBJ1-4,once,14,TGTGCCAGCAGAGCCGGGACAGGGACCGAAAAACTGTTTTTT,CASRAGTGTEKLFF
TRBV18,-,TRBJ1-2,-,15,TGTGCCAGCTCCCTCATTCAGGGGTCGGGCTATGGCTACACCTTC,CASSLIQGSGYGYTF
TRBV18,TRBD1,TRBJ2-7,-,15,TGTGCCAGCTCAGAGAGACAGGGTACCTCCTACGAGCAGTACTTC,CASSERQGTSYEQYF
TRBV12-3/TRBV12-4,-,TRBJ2-3,few,12,TGTGCCAGCAGTTCCACGCGGGATACGCAGTATTTT,CASSSTRDTQYF
TRBV5-4,TRBD2,TRBJ2-7,-,16,TGTGCCAGCAGCCCGGGACTAGCGGGAGGGCGGCACGAGCAGTACTTC,CASSPGLAGGRHEQYF
TRBV19,TRBD1,TRBJ2-3,-,15,TGTGCCAGTAGTCCCTGGACAGGCTACACAGATACGCAGTATTTT,CASSPWTGYTDTQYF
TRBV4-3,TRBD2,TRBJ2-1,-,14,TGCGCCAGCAGCCAAGCCCTAGCGGGAAATGAGCAGTTCTTC,CASSQALAGNEQFF
TRBV7-2,-,TRBJ2-2,few,17,TGTGCCAGCAGCCCCATACGGGAGCGGGTGAACACCGGGGAGCTGTTTTTT,CASSPIRERVNTGELFF
TRBV6-5,TRBD1,TRBJ2-5,-,15,TGTGCCAGCAGTATTCGACAGGGGAGAAAGGAGACCCAGTACTTC,CASSIRQGRKETQYF
TRBV5-6,TRBD1,TRBJ1-2,few,15,TGTGCCAGCAGATTGGGACAGACTCTTTACTATGGCTACACCTTC,CASRLGQTLYYGYTF
TRBV6-7,-,TRBJ2-1,-,15,TGTGCCAGCAGTTCGGACTGTCAGTCCTACAATGAGCAGTTCTTC,CASSSDCQSYNEQFF
TRBV11-2,-,TRBJ2-7,-,15,TGTGCCAGCAGCTTAGATTGGGGGCGTCCCTACGAGCAGTACTTC,CASSLDWGRPYEQYF
TRBV7-9,-,TRBJ2-3,-,13,TGTGCCAGCAGCTTAGCTAGAACAGATACGCAGTATTTT,CASSLARTDTQYF
TRBV15,TRBD2,TRBJ2-4,once,14,TGTGCCACCAGGACCGGGACTAGCGGGGGCGTTCAGTACTTC,CATRTGTSGGVQYF
TRBV18,-,TRBJ1-1,-,12,TGTGCCAGCTCTATCAACCAGGGCTTGGCTTTCTTT,CASSINQGLAFF
TRBV2,-,TRBJ1-1,-,15,TGTGCCAGCAGTGAAGCGCTTCTGGGGGGCACTGAAGCTTTCTTT,CASSEALLGGTEAFF
TRBV5-1,TRBD2,TRBJ2-7,-,13,TGCGCCAGCAGCCTAGGGACTACCTACGAGCAGTACTTC,CASSLGTTYEQYF
TRBV5-4,TRBD1,TRBJ2-2,-,16,TGTGCCAGCAGCTTGGGAGCAGGGGGCTTCGTCGGGGAGCTGTTTTTT,CASSLGAGGFVGELFF
TRBV12-5,TRBD1,TRBJ1-1,-,16,TGTGCTAGTGGTTTGCCGCGACAGGGGCGGGGCACTGAAGCTTTCTTT,CASGLPRQGRGTEAFF
TRBV20-1,-,TRBJ1-3,-,11,TGCAGTGCTAGAGTGGCTAACACCATATATTTT,CSARVANTIYF
TRBV4-1,-,TRBJ2-6,-,15,TGCGCCAGCAGCCAGGAGTATCCTGGGGCCAACGTCCTGACTTTC,CASSQEYPGANVLTF
TRBV14,-,TRBJ2-1,-,16,TGTGCCAGCAGCCGATTAGACAGGTTTTCCTACAATGAGCAGTTCTTC,CASSRLDRFSYNEQFF
TRBV7-3,TRBD1,TRBJ2-7,-,15,TGTGCCAGCAGCGTATCAGGGGGCGAGATGTACGAGCAGTACTTC,CASSVSGGEMYEQYF